The 26 T cell receptor beta chains in this list originate from one sample, sequenced in a study of blood T cell repertoires in COVID-19 (dated by TCRdb to the early 2020s). Libraries came from the immunoSEQ multiplex PCR assay. TCRdb limited this immuneACCESS table to in-frame rearrangements with V and J called. A share of clones is missing; checked studies link under half to unresolved V genes, and the rest is unexplained. The sample profile shows fewer than 300,000 clones; roughly 87% of them were found once. About 14% of the sample is held by the ten biggest clonotypes. The material sequenced was peripheral blood. Receptors were obtained from a human donor in a cohort sampled during active COVID-19.

The J gene is TRBJ1-5, the V gene TRBV5-8; 9 bases map to TRBD1. The V gene's germline CDR1 is SGHTS and CDR2 YDEGEE. This CDR3 region has 14 residues. Unmatched junction bases numbered 2, after V lost 3 bases and J lost 4 bases. The CDR3 coding sequence is TGTGCCAGCAGCTCCGGACAGGGGAATCAGCCCCAGCATTTT. It yields the protein CASSSGQGNQPQHF.

The V call is TRBV28, the J call TRBJ2-7; TRBD2 might be the D (6 bases). The germline V gene has CDR1 MDHEN and CDR2 SYDVKM. The CDR3 runs 15 residues. V was pared by 7 bases and J by 2 bases, with 18 bases between. The CDR3 bases are TGTGCCAGCACTCGCCTTCCGGGACTTGCCTACGAGCAGTACTTC. This sequence encodes CASTRLPGLAYEQYF.

This chain connects TRBV11-3 to TRBJ2-2, with TRBD1 matching 7 bases. The germline gives CDR1 SGHNT, CDR2 YENEEA. This CDR3 has 14 amino acids. After removal of 5 bases from V and 11 bases from J, the junction contained 11 bases not matched to a gene. The CDR3 here is CASSVTGDSGELFF. The CDR3 nucleotides read TGTGCCAGCAGCGTCACAGGGGATTCAGGAGAGCTGTTTTTT.

This clone was seen once. The chain combines TRBV19 with TRBJ1-1; no reliable D call. CDR3 length equals 16 residues. Germline loops: CDR1 LNHDA, CDR2 SQIVND (reference sequence). Deletions cut 4 bases from V and 5 bases from J, with 20 bases between. CDR3 coding DNA: TGTGCCAGTAGTACCAGCCAGGCGGGGAGACGTACTGAAGCTTTCTTT. Translation: CASSTSQAGRRTEAFF.

The V call is TRBV7-2, the J call TRBJ1-2; tentatively, D is TRBD1 (6 bases). Per the germline V gene, CDR1 is SGHTA and CDR2 is FQGNSA. The CDR3 runs to 14 residues. The V end lost 1 base, the J end lost 0 bases, and 6 bases lay between the germline ends. CDR3 bases: TGTGCCAGCAGCTTAGACAGGGCTAACTATGGCTACACCTTC. This encodes CASSLDRANYGYTF.

This chain connects TRBV6-5 to TRBJ2-3; TRBD2 matches at 8 bases. CDR1 is MNHEY and CDR2 is SVGAGI in the germline V gene. J was trimmed by 3 bases and V by 9 bases; bases with no gene match: 11. There are 15 residues in the CDR3. The DNA for the CDR3 is TGTGCCAGTTGCTTAGCGGGAAGGGGAACAGATACGCAGTATTTT. Its protein is CASCLAGRGTDTQYF.

This clone has just one count. This sequence joins TRBV4-1 and TRBJ1-2; D is ambiguous. V was shortened by 1 base and J by 0 bases, with 6 bases between the two germline ends. Germline-derived CDR1 and CDR2 are MGHRA and YSYEKL. The CDR3 loop spans 14 amino acids. CDR3 nucleotides: TGCGCCAGCAGCCAAGCCCCGGCTAACTATGGCTACACCTTC. Protein sequence: CASSQAPANYGYTF.

The rearrangement joins TRBV9 to TRBJ1-6; 7 bases fit TRBD1. This CDR3 is built from 15 residues. The V gene's germline CDR1 is SGDLS and CDR2 YYNGEE. V shed 3 bases, J shed 8 bases, and the junction held 8 bases outside the gene matches. CDR3 DNA: TGTGCCAGCAGCGCCAGACAGGGCAGCGATTCACCCCTCCACTTT. Protein: CASSARQGSDSPLHF.

This rearrangement joins TRBV19 to TRBJ1-5; TRBD1 agrees at 11 bases. CDR3 length equals 17 residues. CDR1 LNHDA and CDR2 SQIVND come from the germline V gene (reference sequence). V was pared by 4 bases and J by 7 bases, with 12 bases of the junction left unmatched. The CDR3 sequence: CASSSHLSGTGGQPQHF. The CDR3 DNA is TGTGCCAGTAGTAGCCACTTATCCGGGACAGGGGGACAGCCCCAGCATTTT.

This clone was observed many times. The gene calls are TRBV28 and TRBJ1-6; TRBD1 is a possible D gene (5 bases). Trimming shortened V by 2 bases and J by 2 bases, and 10 bases separated the two germline ends. Germline-derived CDR1 and CDR2 are MDHEN and SYDVKM. The CDR3 sequence is 16 residues long. CDR3 sequence (DNA): TGTGCCAGCAGTTTAGCGGGGGGGACCTATAATTCACCCCTCCACTTT. Translation: CASSLAGGTYNSPLHF.

V usage is TRBV19 and J usage is TRBJ2-2; maybe TRBD2 (6 bases). Germline V gene lookup returns CDR1 LNHDA and CDR2 SQIVND (reference sequence). The V end was cut by 1 base, the J end by 4 bases, with 10 bases between. This CDR3 spans 15 amino acids. In nucleotides, the CDR3 is TGTGCCAGTAGTATAGGTGGGAGGATCACCGGGGAGCTGTTTTTT. Translation gives CASSIGGRITGELFF. Looking up the rest from reference TRBV19 and TRBJ2-2 gives the full variable domain: DGGITQSPKYLFRKEGQNVTLSCEQNLNHDAMYWYRQDPGQGLRLIYYSQIVNDFQKGDIAEGYSVSREKKESFPLTVTSAQKNPTAFYLCASSIGGRITGELFFGEGSRLTVL.

This clone was detected a few times. The gene calls are TRBV7-8 and TRBJ2-7, with 7 bases matching TRBD1. CDR1 SGHVS and CDR2 FQNEAQ come from the germline V gene. The CDR3 is 13 amino acids. Losses at the gene ends were 5 bases for V and 5 bases for J; bases not matched to a gene: 6. The CDR3 nucleotides read TGTGCCAGCAGCCTCGGGACAGCCAACGAGCAGTACTTC. Amino acids: CASSLGTANEQYF.

This chain links TRBV4-2 with TRBJ2-7; a possible D gene is TRBD2 (5 bases). With 0 bases removed from V and 3 bases from J, the gap between germline ends came to 12 bases. CDR1 is LGHNA, CDR2 YNFKEQ, per germline. The CDR3 has 15 amino acids. CDR3 amino acids: CASSQEPSGGYEQYF. The CDR3 DNA sequence: TGTGCCAGCAGCCAAGAGCCTAGTGGAGGCTACGAGCAGTACTTC.

This chain uses TRBV18 with TRBJ2-3, with a tentative D call TRBD2 (5 bases). The CDR3 contains 13 residues. Germline V gene sequence: CDR1 KGHSH, CDR2 LQKENI. Trimming removed 8 bases from V and 3 bases from J, with 12 bases in between. The CDR3 protein is CASLRGRTDTQYF. The CDR3 bases are TGTGCCAGCCTCCGGGGAAGGACAGATACGCAGTATTTT.

The V call is TRBV7-9, the J call TRBJ2-7; the match to TRBD2 covers 8 bases. The CDR3 consists of 13 residues. Germline V CDR1 and CDR2: SEHNR, FQNEAQ (reference sequence). Germline trimming cut 1 base from V and 6 bases from J; bases unmatched to any gene: 2. Here the CDR3 DNA reads TGTGCCAGCAGCTTAGGGGGGACTAGCGAGCAGTACTTC. Protein: CASSLGGTSEQYF.

The chain combines TRBV4-3 with TRBJ1-3, with 10 bases that match TRBD1. There are 19 residues in the CDR3. V lost 4 bases and J lost 0; bases outside the gene matches: 12. Germline values: CDR1 LGHNA, CDR2 YSLEER. CDR3 in amino acids: CASSRTGTGVISSGNTIYF. In nucleotides, the CDR3 is TGCGCCAGCAGCCGCACCGGGACAGGGGTCATTAGCTCTGGAAACACCATATATTTT.

The chain joins TRBV7-2 to TRBJ2-2, with TRBD1 as a possible D gene (5 bases). Trimming shortened V by 4 bases and J by 6 bases, and 15 bases separated the two germline ends. The length of the CDR3 is 15 residues. Germline V gene lookup returns CDR1 SGHTA and CDR2 FQGNSA. The CDR3 loop reads CASSSPNLGAGELFF. DNA of the CDR3: TGTGCCAGCAGCTCCCCCAACCTAGGGGCCGGGGAGCTGTTTTTT.

The gene calls are TRBV11-3 and TRBJ2-1, with D hard to call. The V end was cut by 0 bases, the J end by 10 bases, with 10 bases between. The CDR3 extends over 13 amino acids. Germline CDR1 is SGHNT and CDR2 is YENEEA. The DNA for the CDR3 is TGTGCCAGCAGCTTAGAAAAAGGCGGAGAGCAGTTCTTC. It encodes CASSLEKGGEQFF.

The rearrangement uses TRBV6-4 and TRBJ2-5; 10 bases are shared with TRBD1. The CDR3 consists of 15 residues. Germline CDR1 MRHNA, CDR2 SNTAGT. V was clipped by 2 bases and J by 5 bases; unmatched bases: 5. The CDR3, as DNA: TGTGCCAGCAGTGACGGGGACAGGGGAATCGAGACCCAGTACTTC. Its translation is CASSDGDRGIETQYF.

This sequence joins TRBV28 and TRBJ1-1, with D hard to call. The ends were cut back, 8 bases at V and 0 bases at J, with 10 bases in the middle. This CDR3 has 13 amino acids. Germline-derived CDR1 and CDR2 are MDHEN and SYDVKM. CDR3 in amino acids: CASRRTMNTEAFF. As DNA, the CDR3 is TGTGCCAGCCGCAGAACTATGAACACTGAAGCTTTCTTT.

This chain links TRBV19 with TRBJ2-1, with 11 positions matching TRBD1. CDR3 length: 13 amino acids. Germline lookup yields CDR1 LNHDA and CDR2 SQIVND (reference sequence). The junction had 0 bases not matched to a gene; V was cut back by 3 bases and J by 8 bases. The chain's CDR3 is CASSMDRGHEQFF. The CDR3 DNA follows: TGTGCCAGTAGTATGGACAGGGGGCATGAGCAGTTCTTC.

V gene TRBV28 combines with J gene TRBJ1-1, with 9 bases identical to TRBD1. V lost 2 bases and J lost 5; bases outside the gene matches: 6. Germline values: CDR1 MDHEN, CDR2 SYDVKM. This CDR3 has 15 amino acids. CDR3 DNA sequence: TGTGCCAGCAGTTTACCCGGGACAGGGACAACTGAAGCTTTCTTT. Translated: CASSLPGTGTTEAFF.

This clone appeared a single time. The chain couples TRBV12-3 or TRBV12-4 to TRBJ2-1, with D perhaps matching TRBD1 (6 bases). The germline V and J ends were trimmed by 3 bases and 7 bases, with 7 bases remaining between them. CDR3 length: 12 amino acids. The CDR3 sequence is CASSFQGNEQFF. For the CDR3, the DNA is TGTGCCAGCAGTTTTCAGGGGAATGAGCAGTTCTTC.

With regard to this clone: Other DNA sequences from this sample encode an identical CDR3 as well. This chain links TRBV28 with TRBJ2-5; D gene ambiguous. In germline, CDR1 is MDHEN, CDR2 SYDVKM. V was shortened by 5 bases and J by 5 bases, with 6 bases between the two germline ends. The CDR3 runs to 11 residues. DNA of the CDR3: TGTGCCAGCAGTCTCCGGGAGACCCAGTACTTC. It specifies CASSLRETQYF.

The J gene is TRBJ2-1, the V gene TRBV12-3 or TRBV12-4, with unresolved D. CDR3 length: 13 amino acids. V dropped 1 base and J dropped 7 bases, with 8 bases sitting between them. CDR3 DNA sequence: TGTGCCAGCAGTTTAGGCGGCGGTAATGAGCAGTTCTTC. Protein sequence: CASSLGGGNEQFF.

V and J are TRBV18 and TRBJ1-2, with D hard to call. The V end was cut by 2 bases, the J end by 5 bases, with 15 bases between. Germline loops: CDR1 KGHSH, CDR2 LQKENI. This CDR3 is 15 amino acids long. This CDR3 reads CASSPGTADLYGYTF. For the CDR3, the DNA is TGTGCCAGCTCACCAGGCACAGCAGATCTTTATGGCTACACCTTC.